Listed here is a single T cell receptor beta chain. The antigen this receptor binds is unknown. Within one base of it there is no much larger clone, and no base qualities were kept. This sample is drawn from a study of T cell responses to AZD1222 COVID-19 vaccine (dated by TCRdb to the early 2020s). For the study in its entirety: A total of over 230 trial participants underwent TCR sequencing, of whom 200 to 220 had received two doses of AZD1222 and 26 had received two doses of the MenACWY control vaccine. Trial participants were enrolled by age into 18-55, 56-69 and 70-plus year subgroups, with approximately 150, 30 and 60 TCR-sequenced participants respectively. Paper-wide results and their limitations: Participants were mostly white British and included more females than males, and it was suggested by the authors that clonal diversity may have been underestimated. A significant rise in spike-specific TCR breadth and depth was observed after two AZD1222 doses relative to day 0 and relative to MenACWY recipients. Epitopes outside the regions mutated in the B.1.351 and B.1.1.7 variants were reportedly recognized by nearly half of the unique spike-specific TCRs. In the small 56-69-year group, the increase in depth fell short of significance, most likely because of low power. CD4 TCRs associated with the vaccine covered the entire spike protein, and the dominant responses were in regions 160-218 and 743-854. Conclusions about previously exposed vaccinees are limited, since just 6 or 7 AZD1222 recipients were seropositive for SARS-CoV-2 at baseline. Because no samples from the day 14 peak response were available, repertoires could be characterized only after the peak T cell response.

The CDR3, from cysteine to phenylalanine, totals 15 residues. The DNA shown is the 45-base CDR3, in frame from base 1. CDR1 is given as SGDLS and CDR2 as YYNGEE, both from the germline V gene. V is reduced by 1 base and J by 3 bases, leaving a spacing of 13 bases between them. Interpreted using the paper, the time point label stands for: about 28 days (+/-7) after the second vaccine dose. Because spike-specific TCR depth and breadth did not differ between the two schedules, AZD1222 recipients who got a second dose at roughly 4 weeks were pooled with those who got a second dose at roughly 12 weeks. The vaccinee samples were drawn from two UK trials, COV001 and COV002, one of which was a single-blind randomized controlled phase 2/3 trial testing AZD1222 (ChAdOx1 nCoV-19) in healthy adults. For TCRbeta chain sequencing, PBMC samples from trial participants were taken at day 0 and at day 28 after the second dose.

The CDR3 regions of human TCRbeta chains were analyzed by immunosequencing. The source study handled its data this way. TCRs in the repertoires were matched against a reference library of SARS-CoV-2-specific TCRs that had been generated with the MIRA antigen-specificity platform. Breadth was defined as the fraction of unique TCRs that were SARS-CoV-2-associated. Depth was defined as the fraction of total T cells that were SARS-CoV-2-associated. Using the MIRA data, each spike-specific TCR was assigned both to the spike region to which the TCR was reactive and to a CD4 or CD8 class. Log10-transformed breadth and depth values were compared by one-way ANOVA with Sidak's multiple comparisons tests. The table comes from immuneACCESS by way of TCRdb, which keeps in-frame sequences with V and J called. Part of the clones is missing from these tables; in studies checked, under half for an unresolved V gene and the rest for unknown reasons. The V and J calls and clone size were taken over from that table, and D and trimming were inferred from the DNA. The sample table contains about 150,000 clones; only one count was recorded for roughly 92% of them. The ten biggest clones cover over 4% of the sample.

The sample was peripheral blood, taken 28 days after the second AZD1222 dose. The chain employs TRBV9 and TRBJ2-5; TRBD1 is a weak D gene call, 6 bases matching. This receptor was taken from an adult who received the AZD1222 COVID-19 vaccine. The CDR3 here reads CASSVQGTIEETQYF. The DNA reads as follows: TGTGCCAGCAGCGTACAGGGGACAATAGAAGAGACCCAGTACTTC.